The rows below give T cell receptor beta chains drawn from one sample of a study of blood T cells in healthy people across ages. TCRdb re-derived calls from the 5' RACE reads in MiXCR, one entry per CDR3 protein. The sample records 1.5 million to 2 million distinct CDR3 sequences, roughly 49% being singletons. Input material: blood. Source of these receptors: a woman in her thirties or forties in good health. Both conserved end residues are part of each CDR3. Each record gives: D gene, clone size, V gene, J gene, CDR3 DNA, CDR3 protein. A D gene is named only where the DNA matches it firmly. Expanded clones are given a class, and other clones once, few, many or no size at all.

.	.	TRBV5-1	TRBJ1-2	TGCGCCAGCAGCCCCGAGGGGGGACCTAACTATGGCTACACCTTC	CASSPEGGPNYGYTF
TRBD1	.	TRBV4-1	TRBJ2-1	TGCGCCAGCAGCCAAGAAAGGGACAGATTCAGTGAGCAGTTCTTC	CASSQERDRFSEQFF
.	.	TRBV15	TRBJ2-5	TGTGCCACTTCCCCCGTTGGAGAGACCCAGTACTTC	CATSPVGETQYF
.	.	TRBV6-2/TRBV6-3	TRBJ2-6	TGTGCCAGCACCTTAACTGCCTCGAGCTCTGGGGCCAACGTCCTGACTTTC	CASTLTASSSGANVLTF
TRBD2	.	TRBV20-1	TRBJ2-5	TGCAGTGCTACCACTAGCGGGGGCCTGTACCAAGAGACCCAGTACTTC	CSATTSGGLYQETQYF
.	.	TRBV7-2	TRBJ2-1	TGTGCCAGCAGCTACGGACAGTTGAACAATGAGCAGTTCTTC	CASSYGQLNNEQFF
.	.	TRBV9	TRBJ2-3	TGTGCCAGCAGCGTAGGGGTTGGGGGAAGTGCGTTAGATACGCAGTATTTT	CASSVGVGGSALDTQYF
.	few	TRBV28	TRBJ2-1	TGTGCCACAGACGGATCCTCCTACAATGAGCAGTTCTTC	CATDGSSYNEQFF
TRBD2	few	TRBV20-1	TRBJ2-1	TGCAGTACCCTCTCCGGGGGGGTCTCCTACAATGAGCAGTTCTTC	CSTLSGGVSYNEQFF
.	few	TRBV4-1	TRBJ2-1	TGCGCCAGCAGCCCCACCGAACAAAACTCCTACAATGAGCAGTTCTTC	CASSPTEQNSYNEQFF
TRBD2	.	TRBV28	TRBJ2-3	TGTGCCAGCAGTTTTGGGGGACTAGCGGGGGGATCCACAGATACGCAGTATTTT	CASSFGGLAGGSTDTQYF
TRBD1	.	TRBV6-2/TRBV6-3	TRBJ1-5	TGTGCCAGCAGCTTAGACAGGGTGGGGAATCAGCCCCAGCATTTT	CASSLDRVGNQPQHF
.	.	TRBV5-1	TRBJ2-7	TGCGCCAGCAGCGTGGCCGGGGATTTCTACGAGCAGTACTTC	CASSVAGDFYEQYF
.	.	TRBV6-2/TRBV6-3	TRBJ2-6	TGTGCCAGCAGTTACACGGAGCGGGCCAACGTCCTGACTTTC	CASSYTERANVLTF
TRBD1	few	TRBV7-2	TRBJ2-1	TGTGCCAGCAGCTTAGCACAGGGGTCCCATGAGCAGTTCTTC	CASSLAQGSHEQFF
.	.	TRBV27	TRBJ2-7	TGTGCCAGCTCTTTAAGGGGATTTCTGGGGTACGAGCAGTACTTC	CASSLRGFLGYEQYF
TRBD1	few	TRBV11-2	TRBJ2-7	TGTGCCAGCAGTCACCCAGGGGGCGAGCAGTACTTC	CASSHPGGEQYF
.	.	TRBV20-1	TRBJ1-1	TGCAGTGCTCCCACGACAGGAATGAACACTGAAGCTTTCTTT	CSAPTTGMNTEAFF
.	.	TRBV28	TRBJ1-1	TGTGCCAGCAGTAGCCCGAAGGGGGTGAACACTGAAGCTTTCTTT	CASSSPKGVNTEAFF
.	.	TRBV6-2/TRBV6-3	TRBJ2-7	TGTGCCAGCAGTGACTGGAGATCCTACGAGCAGTACTTC	CASSDWRSYEQYF
TRBD2	.	TRBV20-1	TRBJ2-4	TGCAGTACTAGAGATGCTAGCGGGGAAGATGGGCAGTACTTC	CSTRDASGEDGQYF
.	.	TRBV12-3/TRBV12-4	TRBJ1-1	TGTGCCAGCAGTTCTGGGCCTACGGGGGGCACTGAAGCTTTCTTT	CASSSGPTGGTEAFF
.	.	TRBV25-1	TRBJ2-1	TGTGCCAGCAGTGGATACATCAGCTCCTACAATGAGCAGTTCTTC	CASSGYISSYNEQFF
TRBD2	once	TRBV7-2	TRBJ2-7	TGTGCCAGCAGCTTAACGCTAGCGGGCACCTACGAGCAGTACTTC	CASSLTLAGTYEQYF
TRBD2	once	TRBV9	TRBJ2-1	TGTGCCAGCAGCGTAGCCACACAAAGCGGGGGCAATAACAATGAGCAGTTCTTC	CASSVATQSGGNNNEQFF
.	.	TRBV29-1	TRBJ2-1	TGCAGCGTTGATCGGGACGGTATGTACAATGAGCAGTTCTTC	CSVDRDGMYNEQFF
TRBD1	.	TRBV12-3/TRBV12-4	TRBJ2-7	TGTGCCAGCAGCCCCCCCGGACAGGTATTACCCTACGAGCAGTACTTC	CASSPPGQVLPYEQYF
.	few	TRBV5-1	TRBJ2-1	TGCGCCAGCAGCTTCGCGGGGCCTTCTGACAATGAGCAGTTCTTC	CASSFAGPSDNEQFF
.	.	TRBV20-1	TRBJ1-6	TGCAGTGCCCCACCTCGGGGCTACTATAATTCACCCCTCCACTTT	CSAPPRGYYNSPLHF
.	.	TRBV7-2	TRBJ2-5	TGTGCCAGCAGCTTATTGCTAGCCCTCCAAGAGACCCAGTACTTC	CASSLLLALQETQYF
TRBD2	.	TRBV24-1	TRBJ2-3	TGTGCCACCAGTGATGGTAGCGGGAACACAGATACGCAGTATTTT	CATSDGSGNTDTQYF
TRBD1	many	TRBV7-2	TRBJ2-7	TGCGCCAGCAGCCTACGGGCAGGGGGATCCTACGAGCAGTACTTC	CASSLRAGGSYEQYF
.	.	TRBV4-3	TRBJ2-3	TGCGCCAGCAGCCAAGCTCCACCTCACGGGGGTAGCACAGATACGCAGTATTTT	CASSQAPPHGGSTDTQYF
.	.	TRBV3-1	TRBJ2-1	TGTGCCAGCAGCCGGGCGTTCGGGACTCCAGACAATGAGCAGTTCTTC	CASSRAFGTPDNEQFF
.	.	TRBV5-1	TRBJ1-2	TGCGCCAGCAGGTCGGACGCGGAGGATGGCTACACCTTC	CASRSDAEDGYTF
.	few	TRBV6-1	TRBJ2-3	TGTGCCAGCAGTGAAACGGCACTACTTAGCACAGATACGCAGTATTTT	CASSETALLSTDTQYF